The next 21 T cell receptor beta chains were all read from a single sample in a study of shared clonotypes between healthy human individuals. Only in-frame clones appear in the TCRdb table, and some are missing; sequencing was by immunoSEQ multiplex PCR. This table holds 2,500,000 or so clones, approximately 92% found once. What was sequenced was naive CD4+ T cells sorted from blood. Specified subset: CD45RA+ positively selected. Source of these receptors: a man younger than 35 in good health.

The J gene is TRBJ2-7, the V gene TRBV11-2; D is undetermined. The ends were cut back, 0 bases at V and 3 bases at J, with 6 bases in the middle. This CDR3 spans 13 amino acids. The germline V gene has CDR1 SGHAT and CDR2 FQNNGV. CDR3 residues: CASSLEYYYEQYF. The DNA for the CDR3 is TGTGCCAGCAGCTTAGAGTACTACTACGAGCAGTACTTC.

This chain uses TRBV5-6 with TRBJ2-5; D is perhaps TRBD2 (6 bases). The CDR3 spans 16 residues. V was trimmed by 1 base and J by 0 bases, leaving 13 bases between them. The germline CDR1 and CDR2 sequences are SGHDT and YYEEEE. The CDR3 nucleotides read TGTGCCAGCAGCTTGCTGTCTGCGGGGAACCAAGAGACCCAGTACTTC. Translation gives CASSLLSAGNQETQYF.

Only one count was recorded for this clone. The chain is built from TRBV30 and TRBJ2-1; D might be TRBD2 (6 bases). The V end was cut by 5 bases, the J end by 12 bases, with 20 bases between. CDR1 and CDR2 from the germline V gene are GTSNPN and SVGIG (reference sequence). This CDR3 has 13 amino acids. CDR3 nucleotide sequence: TGTGCCTGGGAAGGTCGGCGGGGTCCTGCGCAGTTCTTC. It is translated as CAWEGRRGPAQFF.

The genes are TRBV6-1 and TRBJ1-5; a weak D match, TRBD1 (6 bases). Deletions cut 6 bases from V and 4 bases from J, with 10 bases between. The CDR3 is 13 residues long. Germline V gene sequence: CDR1 MNHNS, CDR2 SASEGT. The CDR3 reads CASSAGTNQPQHF. The DNA for the CDR3 is TGTGCCAGCAGCGCCGGGACAAATCAGCCCCAGCATTTT.

The V call is TRBV27, the J call TRBJ2-5, with 11 nucleotides matching TRBD2. This CDR3 has 16 residues. Per germline, CDR1 MNHEY and CDR2 SMNVEV (reference sequence). V lost 6 bases and J lost 4; bases outside the gene matches: 10. The CDR3 DNA reads as TGTGCCAGCAGCCCCGATCGACTAGCGGGGAGAGAGACCCAGTACTTC. Translating it yields CASSPDRLAGRETQYF.

This chain links TRBV10-3 with TRBJ2-5, with D possibly being TRBD1 (5 bases). Trimming took off 0 bases at V and 8 bases at J, with 13 bases between the two ends. Germline CDR1 and CDR2: ENHRY and SYGVKD. The CDR3 loop spans 14 amino acids. The CDR3 DNA follows: TGTGCCATCAGTGAGTCGACAGCCCTTGGTACCCAGTACTTC. Translated, it gives CAISESTALGTQYF.

V usage is TRBV2 and J usage is TRBJ2-5, with TRBD2 identical over 15 bases. J lost 6 bases, V lost 4 bases, and 3 bases had no gene match. This CDR3 is 15 amino acids long. Germline V gives CDR1 SNHLY, CDR2 FYNNEI. CDR3 sequence: CASSGGLAGGQTQYF. CDR3 nucleotides: TGTGCCAGCAGTGGGGGACTAGCGGGAGGACAGACCCAGTACTTC.

The chain links TRBV2 to TRBJ2-7, with D possibly TRBD1 on 6 matching bases. With 7 bases removed from V and 0 bases from J, the gap between germline ends came to 16 bases. CDR1 is SNHLY and CDR2 is FYNNEI in the germline V gene. The CDR3 covers 15 residues. CDR3 nucleotide sequence: TGTGCCAGCACCGGATCGACAGGCGTCTCCTACGAGCAGTACTTC. Protein product: CASTGSTGVSYEQYF.

This clone was recorded once. The rearrangement uses TRBV29-1 and TRBJ1-3; 7 bases agree with TRBD1. Germline V gives CDR1 SQVTM, CDR2 ANQGSEA. The CDR3 consists of 17 residues. Trimming removed 7 bases from V and 0 bases from J; junction bases left unmatched: 15. The CDR3 loop reads CSALRDRDYLSGNTIYF. The CDR3 DNA is TGCAGCGCCCTTAGAGACAGGGACTACCTCTCTGGAAACACCATATATTTT.

The rearrangement uses TRBV6-1 and TRBJ1-3; 9 bases align to TRBD1. V shed 3 bases and J 4 bases; nucleotides not matched to a gene: 7. This CDR3 region has 16 residues. Per the germline V gene, CDR1 is MNHNS and CDR2 is SASEGT. CDR3 residues: CASSDGQGTGGNTIYF. The CDR3 DNA follows: TGTGCCAGCAGTGACGGACAGGGGACGGGAGGAAACACCATATATTTT.

The rearrangement uses TRBV9 and TRBJ1-4; D unclear. Per germline, CDR1 SGDLS and CDR2 YYNGEE. The CDR3 extends over 15 amino acids. Trimming pared 0 bases from V and 8 bases from J, leaving 14 bases between. In DNA form, the CDR3 reads TGTGCCAGCAGCGTAGGAGACCCACTTGGCGAAAAACTGTTTTTT. This gives the protein CASSVGDPLGEKLFF.

The chain carries TRBV7-2 and TRBJ1-1; unclear D gene. The CDR3 sequence is 12 residues long. Germline CDR1 and CDR2: SGHTA and FQGNSA. V was shortened by 5 bases and J by 2 bases, with 6 bases between the two germline ends. CDR3: CASSVINTEAFF. DNA for the CDR3: TGTGCCAGCAGCGTCATAAACACTGAAGCTTTCTTT. The whole variable domain, filled in from reference TRBV7-2 and TRBJ1-1, reads GAGVSQSPSNKVTEKGKDVELRCDPISGHTALYWYRQSLGQGLEFLIYFQGNSAPDKSGLPSDRFSAERTGGSVSTLTIQRTQQEDSAVYLCASSVINTEAFFGQGTRLTVV.

The rearrangement joins TRBV6-1 to TRBJ2-2; D perhaps matches TRBD1 (6 bases). V gave up 7 bases and J gave up 6 bases, with 9 bases separating them. This CDR3 is 12 amino acids long. Germline CDR1 MNHNS, CDR2 SASEGT. In nucleotides, the CDR3 is TGTGCCAGCAAAAGACAGGCCGGGGAGCTGTTTTTT. This codes for CASKRQAGELFF.

The J gene is TRBJ1-6, the V gene TRBV6-5; 7 bases are a match to TRBD1. CDR1 MNHEY and CDR2 SVGAGI come from the germline V gene. V lost 5 bases and J lost 10; bases outside the gene matches: 8. The CDR3 length is 14 residues. CDR3 sequence: CASSLLTGNSPLHF. DNA for the CDR3: TGTGCCAGCAGTCTCCTGACAGGGAACTCACCCCTCCACTTT.

This clone appeared once. The chain recombines TRBV2 with TRBJ1-2; 7 bases match TRBD1. V was pared by 6 bases and J by 8 bases, with 12 bases of the junction left unmatched. This CDR3 is built from 14 residues. CDR1 is SNHLY, CDR2 FYNNEI, per germline. The CDR3 coding sequence is TGTGCCAGCAGGGAAAGGGGGCAGGGTGGAGGCTACACCTTC. Translated: CASRERGQGGGYTF. The full variable domain, in which reference TRBV2 and TRBJ1-2 provide the parts outside the CDR3, is EPEVTQTPSHQVTQMGQEVILRCVPISNHLYFYWYRQILGQKVEFLVSFYNNEISEKSEIFDDQFSVERPDGSNFTLKIRSTKLEDSAMYFCASRERGQGGGYTFGSGTRLTVV.

Remarks on this clone: The sample has other DNA sequences that encode this CDR3 too. This chain connects TRBV19 to TRBJ2-7, with D unresolved. CDR1 is LNHDA and CDR2 is SQIVND in the germline V gene (reference sequence). The length of the CDR3 is 15 residues. V lost 1 base, J lost 0 bases, and 10 bases lay in between. The CDR3 loop is CASSIAADISYEQYF. The CDR3 DNA reads TGTGCCAGTAGTATAGCCGCAGATATCTCCTACGAGCAGTACTTC.

The chain carries TRBV5-4 and TRBJ1-1; the D is unclear. The germline CDR1 and CDR2 sequences are SGHNT and YYREEE (reference sequence). V was pared by 2 bases and J by 4 bases, with 21 bases between. The CDR3 totals 17 residues. The CDR3 region is CASSFKATSGRATEAFF. For the CDR3, the DNA is TGTGCCAGCAGCTTTAAGGCTACAAGTGGGAGGGCCACTGAAGCTTTCTTT.

This sequence joins TRBV6-6 and TRBJ1-6; D unclear. Trimming took off 7 bases at V and 9 bases at J, with 10 bases between the two ends. The CDR3 is made up of 12 amino acids. Germline V gene sequence: CDR1 MNHNY, CDR2 SVGAGI (reference sequence). Here the CDR3 reads CASTAEASPLHF. CDR3 in DNA: TGTGCCAGCACCGCGGAGGCTTCACCCCTCCACTTT.

This clone was seen a single time. The genes are TRBV15 and TRBJ2-6; D is unresolved. Germline CDR1 is LNHNV and CDR2 is YYDKDF (reference sequence). The V end was cut by 0 bases, the J end by 0 bases, with 15 bases between. This CDR3 contains 19 residues. CDR3 bases: TGTGCCACCAGCAGAGATCCTGCAGGAGTTCTCTCTGGGGCCAACGTCCTGACTTTC. Its translation is CATSRDPAGVLSGANVLTF.

This chain uses TRBV30 with TRBJ1-1; no firm D call. V was trimmed by 4 bases and J by 5 bases, leaving 17 bases between them. The CDR3 sequence is 14 residues long. The germline V gene has CDR1 GTSNPN and CDR2 SVGIG (reference sequence). CDR3 in amino acids: CAWNPGLLGTEAFF. The CDR3 region has the DNA TGTGCCTGGAACCCAGGTTTGCTAGGGACTGAAGCTTTCTTT.

Worth noting for this clone: Other DNA variants within this sample encode the same CDR3. The V call is TRBV18, the J call TRBJ1-1; D might be TRBD1 (5 bases). V was trimmed by 3 bases and J by 1 base, leaving 12 bases between them. Germline V gives CDR1 KGHSH, CDR2 LQKENI. This CDR3 spans 15 amino acids. The CDR3 loop reads CASSPPGGWNTEAFF. The CDR3 DNA follows: TGTGCCAGCTCACCGCCGGGGGGTTGGAACACTGAAGCTTTCTTT.